Listed here is a single TCR beta chain. The table came from immunoSEQ multiplex PCR; TCRdb's copy has only in-frame clones and leaves some out. Of 6,200 or so clones listed, 85% to 90% were seen once; the top ten hold around a fifth. This CDR3 contains 15 residues. Germline assignment: CDR1 MNHEY and CDR2 SVGAGI. The trim removed 5 bases at V and 6 bases at J, leaving 10 bases unmatched. This entry is derived from a study of memory CD8 T cells in hepatitis C reinfection. The time point: pre-reinfection, 55 to 20 weeks before reinfection detection. Sorted cells were sequenced directly ex vivo without any in vitro expansion.

The chain employs TRBV6-5 and TRBJ1-5, with TRBD1 matching 7 bases. The sequencing sample was made of naive CD8+ T cells sorted from blood. The origin of this receptor is a man in his forties or fifties with hepatitis C virus infection. Here the CDR3 reads CASSPTGDRIQPQHF. In DNA, the CDR3 is TGTGCCAGCAGTCCCACAGGGGATCGTATTCAGCCCCAGCATTTT.